The 12 T cell receptor beta chains in this list originate from one sample, sequenced in a study of blood T cell dynamics during melanoma immunotherapy (dated by TCRdb to the early 2020s). Taken with the paper, the label for time point translates to: week 3, after first cycle of checkpoint inhibitor. The library was built by means of the immunoSEQ multiplex PCR assay. TCRdb carries this immuneACCESS record with in-frame sequences only. Its versions omit some clonotypes, under half of them owing to an unresolved V gene in the studies checked, with the rest unexplained. The sample table holds roughly 6,700 clones, of which more than 75% were seen once. 30% to 40% of the sample is in the top ten clones. Sequenced here: blood, sampled from a patient treated with checkpoint blockade. The receptors originated from a human donor with melanoma. Some clones in this sample may be carry-over from other donors' samples.

V and J are TRBV5-4 and TRBJ2-5; TRBD2 agrees at 8 bases. The CDR3 consists of 14 residues. Trimming cost V 4 bases and J 0 bases; bases outside gene matches: 2. Germline V CDR1 and CDR2: SGHNT, YYREEE (reference sequence). DNA for the CDR3: TGTGCCAGCAGCAGTAGCGGGAACCAAGAGACCCAGTACTTC. Encoded protein: CASSSSGNQETQYF. Variable domain in full (rest from reference TRBV5-4 and TRBJ2-5): ETGVTQSPTHLIKTRGQQVTLRCSSQSGHNTVSWYQQALGQGPQFIFQYYREEENGRGNFPPRFSGLQFPNYSSELNVNALELDDSALYLCASSSSGNQETQYFGPGTRLLVL.

V usage is TRBV6-1 and J usage is TRBJ2-5, with D possibly being TRBD1 or TRBD2 (6 bases each). CDR3 size: 14 residues. The germline CDR1 and CDR2 sequences are MNHNS and SASEGT. Trimming took off 5 bases at V and 2 bases at J, with 12 bases between the two ends. The CDR3 bases are TGTGCCAGCAGTCGCAGGGGAGGACAAGAGACCCAGTACTTC. Residues: CASSRRGGQETQYF.

V usage is TRBV7-3 and J usage is TRBJ2-1; TRBD2 aligns across 11 bases. V was clipped by 7 bases and J by 4 bases; unmatched bases: 18. The CDR3 contains 19 residues. Per the germline V gene, CDR1 is SGHTA and CDR2 is FQGTGA. CDR3: CASTKTGRKGTSGYNEQFF. In nucleotides, the CDR3 is TGTGCCAGCACCAAGACAGGGAGGAAGGGGACTAGCGGTTACAATGAGCAGTTCTTC.

This rearrangement joins TRBV28 to TRBJ2-5; D possibly matches TRBD1 or TRBD2 (5 bases each). The length of the CDR3 is 14 residues. Germline V gene data show CDR1 as MDHEN and CDR2 as SYDVKM. The germline V and J ends were trimmed by 3 bases and 2 bases, with 10 bases remaining between them. The CDR3 loop reads CASSLGVGQETQYF. The CDR3 DNA reads as TGTGCCAGCAGTTTGGGGGTAGGGCAAGAGACCCAGTACTTC.

The chain combines TRBV5-4 with TRBJ2-3; 12 positions agree with TRBD1. Germline values: CDR1 SGHNT, CDR2 YYREEE (reference sequence). The CDR3 is made up of 16 amino acids. The trim removed 3 bases at V and 1 base at J, leaving 3 bases unmatched. The CDR3: CASSSGTGGRTDTQYF. CDR3 in DNA: TGTGCCAGCAGCTCAGGGACAGGGGGCCGCACAGATACGCAGTATTTT.

The chain links TRBV5-1 to TRBJ2-1; 11 nucleotides agree with TRBD2. V trimming: 4 bases; J trimming: 8 bases; junction bases outside the gene matches: 11. Germline-derived CDR1 and CDR2 are SGHRS and YFSETQ. The CDR3 totals 16 residues. CDR3 in amino acids: CASSPGVSGRGYEQFF. The CDR3 coding sequence is TGCGCCAGCAGCCCTGGCGTTAGCGGGAGGGGATATGAGCAGTTCTTC.

The chain recombines TRBV7-7 with TRBJ1-2, with 9 nucleotides matching TRBD1. J gave up 2 bases and V 5 bases, and 9 bases lay outside the gene matches. CDR3 length: 16 residues. The V gene's germline CDR1 is SSHAT and CDR2 FNYEAQ (reference sequence). The CDR3 DNA is TGTGCCAGCAGCCACAGGGGGCAGCTGGTAAACTATGGCTACACCTTC. This codes for CASSHRGQLVNYGYTF.

This clone has a single count. The chain has TRBV2 and TRBJ2-7, with 7 bases identical to TRBD1. The V gene's germline CDR1 is SNHLY and CDR2 FYNNEI. The CDR3 is made up of 14 amino acids. The trim removed 4 bases at V and 1 base at J, leaving 4 bases unmatched. CDR3 coding DNA: TGTGCCAGCAGTGGACGACAGGGATCCTACGAGCAGTACTTC. This codes for CASSGRQGSYEQYF.

The V and J genes are TRBV2 and TRBJ1-6; 8 bases are shared with TRBD1. This CDR3 region has 15 residues. J gave up 7 bases and V 5 bases, and 7 bases lay outside the gene matches. Germline CDR1 is SNHLY and CDR2 is FYNNEI. CDR3 DNA sequence: TGTGCCAGCAGTAGCACAGGGGGTGAGAATTCACCCCTCCACTTT. This translates into CASSSTGGENSPLHF.

A single count supports this clone. The chain employs TRBV19 and TRBJ2-5, with 11 bases fitting TRBD2. V dropped 5 bases and J dropped 0; count of bases not matched to a gene: 5. This CDR3 region has 16 residues. Germline V lookup: CDR1 LNHDA, CDR2 SQIVND (reference sequence). The CDR3 region is CASSAPGLADQETQYF. Written as DNA, the CDR3 is TGTGCCAGTAGTGCCCCGGGACTAGCGGACCAAGAGACCCAGTACTTC.

The chain recombines TRBV29-1 with TRBJ2-6; 8 bases are shared with TRBD1. The CDR3 has 18 amino acids. CDR1 and CDR2 from the germline V gene are SQVTM and ANQGSEA. Trimming at V came to 3 bases and at J to 3 bases, leaving 13 bases not matched to a gene. The CDR3 loop reads CSVDGGTGGNSGANVLTF. The CDR3, as DNA: TGCAGCGTTGATGGAGGAACAGGGGGTAATAGTGGGGCCAACGTCCTGACTTTC.

The rearrangement uses TRBV7-2 and TRBJ2-3, with 13 positions matching TRBD2. The length of the CDR3 is 16 residues. The germline V gene encodes CDR1 SGHTA and CDR2 FQGNSA. V gave up 5 bases and J gave up 4 bases; unmatched junction bases: 6. CDR3 bases: TGTGCCAGCAGCCCTCGGACTAGCGGGGGTGCAGATACGCAGTATTTT. Residues: CASSPRTSGGADTQYF.